The 30 T cell receptor beta chains given below trace back to one sample, sequenced in a study of blood T cell repertoires in COVID-19. Libraries were prepared by immunoSEQ multiplex PCR; TCRdb keeps only in-frame clonotypes and omits some of them. The table records under 450,000 clones, around 87% of them present only once. Sequenced sample: PBMCs or T cells enriched from blood (not recorded which). All receptors derive from a man younger than 40 who had recovered from COVID-19.

This clone has only one observation. The gene calls are TRBV18 and TRBJ2-6; 9 nucleotides align to TRBD1. V shed 8 bases, J shed 3 bases, and the junction held 5 bases outside the gene matches. Germline CDR1 KGHSH, CDR2 LQKENI. The CDR3 covers 15 residues. CDR3 sequence: CASQQGQGGANVLTF. The DNA of the CDR3 is TGTGCCAGCCAACAGGGACAGGGTGGGGCCAACGTCCTGACTTTC.

The chain links TRBV24-1 to TRBJ2-7; 9 bases fit TRBD1. V shed 9 bases and J 5 bases; nucleotides not matched to a gene: 4. CDR1 is KGHDR, CDR2 SFDVKD, per germline. The CDR3 is 12 amino acids. This chain's CDR3 is CATRDRENEQYF. The CDR3 DNA reads TGTGCCACCCGGGACAGGGAAAACGAGCAGTACTTC.

The rearrangement joins TRBV7-2 to TRBJ2-7, with D possibly being TRBD2 (5 bases). Trimming took off 4 bases at V and 3 bases at J, with 10 bases between the two ends. The CDR3 consists of 13 residues. CDR1 SGHTA and CDR2 FQGNSA come from the germline V gene. The CDR3 here is CASSSRENYEQYF. CDR3 bases: TGTGCCAGCAGCTCTAGGGAGAACTACGAGCAGTACTTC.

The rearrangement joins TRBV30 to TRBJ1-4, with D tentatively TRBD1 (6 bases). Germline values: CDR1 GTSNPN, CDR2 SVGIG (reference sequence). Trimming left V 5 bases short and J 8 bases short, with 18 bases between. The CDR3 is 14 amino acids. CDR3 DNA sequence: TGTGCCTGGGGCCGGGGGGGGCAGGAGGAAAAACTGTTTTTT. This codes for CAWGRGGQEEKLFF. Complete variable domain (other parts from reference TRBV30 and TRBJ1-4): SQTIHQWPATLVQPVGSPLSLECTVEGTSNPNLYWYRQAAGRGLQLLFYSVGIGQISSEVPQNLSASRPQDRQFILSSKKLLLSDSGFYLCAWGRGGQEEKLFFGSGTQLSVL.

The chain combines TRBV5-4 with TRBJ1-1, with a weak D call TRBD1 (5 bases). V was pared by 2 bases and J by 0 bases, with 11 bases between. CDR1 is SGHNT, CDR2 YYREEE, per germline (reference sequence). The CDR3 is 15 amino acids. As DNA, the CDR3 is TGTGCCAGCAGCTTCCGGCAGGGAATGAACACTGAAGCTTTCTTT. Protein product: CASSFRQGMNTEAFF.

This clone was found once. The chain links TRBV18 to TRBJ2-2; maybe TRBD1 (5 bases). Trimming stripped 4 bases from V and 0 bases from J, with 6 bases between. In germline, CDR1 is KGHSH, CDR2 LQKENI. The CDR3 covers 14 residues. The CDR3 region has the DNA TGTGCCAGCTCACAGGACACGAACACCGGGGAGCTGTTTTTT. Translation: CASSQDTNTGELFF.

The genes are TRBV6-5 and TRBJ2-7; D remains unclear. The V end lost 2 bases, the J end lost 7 bases, and 15 bases lay between the germline ends. Germline V gene lookup returns CDR1 MNHEY and CDR2 SVGAGI. CDR3 size: 14 residues. The DNA for the CDR3 is TGTGCCAGCAGTTACGACGCTCCGGGTAGGGAGCAGTACTTC. As protein: CASSYDAPGREQYF.

The J gene is TRBJ2-1, the V gene TRBV29-1; 16 bases fit TRBD2. The CDR3 sequence is 16 residues long. Looked up from germline, CDR1 is SQVTM and CDR2 is ANQGSEA. With V trimmed by 6 bases and J by 7 bases, 9 bases remained unmatched. CDR3 coding DNA: TGCAGCGTATTTGGGACTAGCGGGGGGGCGGGTAATGAGCAGTTCTTC. Its protein product is CSVFGTSGGAGNEQFF.

The V and J genes are TRBV11-2 and TRBJ1-2; D not certain. The CDR3 sequence is 16 residues long. Germline lookup yields CDR1 SGHAT and CDR2 FQNNGV. The V and J ends lost 0 bases and 2 bases respectively, with 13 bases between them. CDR3 protein: CASSLDRRGGNYGYTF. CDR3 nucleotides: TGTGCCAGCAGCTTAGATCGGAGAGGAGGAAACTATGGCTACACCTTC.

This rearrangement joins TRBV11-2 to TRBJ1-3, with D tentatively TRBD1 (6 bases). The CDR3 covers 18 residues. V was cut by 6 bases and J by 0 bases, with 21 bases left in between. Germline CDR1 is SGHAT and CDR2 is FQNNGV. CDR3 in amino acids: CASRYSGTSLYSGNTIYF. For the CDR3, the DNA is TGTGCCAGCAGGTACTCCGGGACAAGCCTATACTCTGGAAACACCATATATTTT.

The chain is built from TRBV5-4 and TRBJ2-1; D ambiguous. V was cut by 4 bases and J by 0 bases, with 11 bases left in between. CDR1 is SGHNT and CDR2 is YYREEE in the germline V gene (reference sequence). The CDR3 has 15 residues. CDR3 in amino acids: CASSTDTGSYNEQFF. DNA for the CDR3: TGTGCCAGCAGCACCGACACCGGCTCCTACAATGAGCAGTTCTTC.

This clone has a single count. The rearrangement links TRBV5-1 to TRBJ1-1, with unresolved D. V dropped 0 bases and J dropped 0 bases, with 9 bases sitting between them. There are 15 residues in the CDR3. Germline-derived CDR1 and CDR2 are SGHRS and YFSETQ. The DNA of the CDR3 is TGCGCCAGCAGCTTGGCCCCAGATATGAACACTGAAGCTTTCTTT. Translating it yields CASSLAPDMNTEAFF.

A remark on this clone: The sample carries other DNA sequences with the same CDR3. The CDR3 spells CASSYGTGLNTEAFF. The CDR3 coding sequence is TGTGCCAGCAGTTACGGAACAGGGCTCAACACTGAAGCTTTCTTT. The chain carries TRBV6-5 and TRBJ1-1; tentative D call: TRBD1 (6 bases). This CDR3 spans 15 amino acids. Trimming removed 2 bases from V and 2 bases from J, with 12 bases in between. Germline CDR1 reads MNHEY; CDR2 reads SVGAGI.

CDR3 loop: CASSRDSSYEQYF. CDR3 nucleotides: TGCGCCAGCAGTCGGGACAGCTCCTACGAGCAGTACTTC. This sequence joins TRBV4-3 and TRBJ2-7; the match to TRBD1 covers 7 bases. V shed 6 bases and J 0 bases; nucleotides not matched to a gene: 2. CDR3 size: 13 residues. Germline CDR1 and CDR2: LGHNA and YSLEER.

V usage is TRBV4-3 and J usage is TRBJ1-1; 7 positions agree with TRBD1. This CDR3 is 16 amino acids long. Per the germline V gene, CDR1 is LGHNA and CDR2 is YSLEER. The V segment lost 0 bases and the J segment 2 bases; nucleotides outside the gene matches: 6. The CDR3 sequence is CASSQEYRGYNTEAFF. CDR3 nucleotide sequence: TGCGCCAGCAGCCAAGAATACAGGGGCTATAACACTGAAGCTTTCTTT.

V gene TRBV5-1 combines with J gene TRBJ1-1, with D possibly matching TRBD1 (5 bases). This CDR3 is 15 amino acids long. Germline V gene sequence: CDR1 SGHRS, CDR2 YFSETQ. Deletions cut 4 bases from V and 5 bases from J, with 18 bases between. The CDR3 sequence is CASSEDGQRGTEAFF. CDR3 DNA: TGCGCCAGCAGCGAGGACGGGCAAAGGGGTACTGAAGCTTTCTTT.

The chain couples TRBV30 to TRBJ2-2; TRBD2 might be the D (5 bases). Trimming pared 4 bases from V and 0 bases from J, leaving 9 bases between. CDR1 is GTSNPN, CDR2 SVGIG, per germline (reference sequence). CDR3 length: 14 residues. Written as DNA, the CDR3 is TGTGCCTGGACGGTGGACTCGAACACCGGGGAGCTGTTTTTT. It yields the protein CAWTVDSNTGELFF.

This clone appeared a single time. The rearrangement uses TRBV9 and TRBJ1-1; D is ambiguous. From germline, CDR1 is SGDLS and CDR2 YYNGEE. The CDR3 has 14 residues. V was trimmed by 0 bases and J by 3 bases, leaving 9 bases between them. The CDR3 DNA follows: TGTGCCAGCAGCGTAGTCGACCGGGACACTGAAGCTTTCTTT. This gives the protein CASSVVDRDTEAFF.

The table lists this clone with a few counts. The chain recombines TRBV2 with TRBJ1-6; 9 bases match TRBD1. V dropped 8 bases and J dropped 4; count of bases not matched to a gene: 6. Germline CDR1 and CDR2: SNHLY and FYNNEI. This CDR3 contains 15 residues. CDR3 sequence (DNA): TGTGCCAGCTCGGGACAGGGAGCGTATAATTCACCCCTCCACTTT. Protein sequence: CASSGQGAYNSPLHF.

This chain's CDR3 is CASSPNPGLAETDTQYF. In nucleotides, the CDR3 is TGCGCCAGCAGCCCTAATCCGGGACTAGCGGAGACAGATACGCAGTATTTT. This chain links TRBV4-1 with TRBJ2-3; 11 bases agree with TRBD2. Germline lookup yields CDR1 MGHRA and CDR2 YSYEKL. The V segment lost 4 bases and the J segment 3 bases; nucleotides outside the gene matches: 9. The CDR3 length is 17 residues.

The chain employs TRBV9 and TRBJ1-3; no clear D. Per the germline V gene, CDR1 is SGDLS and CDR2 is YYNGEE. There are 16 residues in the CDR3. V lost 4 bases, J lost 0 bases, and 14 bases lay in between. The CDR3 loop is CASSPRNSDSGNTIYF. Here the CDR3 DNA reads TGTGCCAGCAGCCCCCGTAATAGCGACTCTGGAAACACCATATATTTT.

The chain couples TRBV9 to TRBJ2-1; no clear D gene. This CDR3 region has 15 residues. CDR1 SGDLS and CDR2 YYNGEE come from the germline V gene. V shed 3 bases and J shed 0 bases, with 10 bases lying between them. CDR3 residues: CASSGFSSSYNEQFF. CDR3 nucleotide sequence: TGTGCCAGCAGCGGTTTTTCGAGCTCCTACAATGAGCAGTTCTTC.

The V call is TRBV5-5, the J call TRBJ1-5; the D is unclear. The CDR3 runs to 14 residues. V dropped 0 bases and J dropped 4 bases, with 8 bases sitting between them. The germline V gene encodes CDR1 SGHKS and CDR2 YYEKEE (reference sequence). The CDR3 is CASSLGTQNQPQHF. CDR3 DNA sequence: TGTGCCAGCAGCTTGGGAACGCAGAATCAGCCCCAGCATTTT.

The J gene is TRBJ1-2, the V gene TRBV27; 9 bases are shared with TRBD1. This CDR3 region has 13 residues. Germline CDR1 reads MNHEY; CDR2 reads SMNVEV (reference sequence). Germline trimming cut 10 bases from V and 3 bases from J; bases unmatched to any gene: 6. CDR3 region: CATSGQGDYGYTF. DNA of the CDR3: TGTGCCACCTCGGGACAGGGTGACTATGGCTACACCTTC.

The V and J genes are TRBV10-3 and TRBJ2-1; 7 nucleotides align to TRBD2. CDR1 ENHRY and CDR2 SYGVKD come from the germline V gene. The ends lost 3 bases at V and 0 bases at J; junction bases unmatched: 2. The CDR3 runs to 15 residues. CDR3 DNA sequence: TGTGCCATCAGTGAAGCGGGGAGCTCCTACAATGAGCAGTTCTTC. Translated, it gives CAISEAGSSYNEQFF.

V is TRBV5-1 and J is TRBJ2-3; no definite D call. CDR1 and CDR2 (germline): SGHRS, YFSETQ. The CDR3 has 14 amino acids. V was pared by 0 bases and J by 3 bases, with 8 bases between. CDR3 in amino acids: CASSLESTTDTQYF. Written as DNA, the CDR3 is TGCGCCAGCAGCTTGGAGAGCACGACAGATACGCAGTATTTT.

CDR3 amino acids: CASSLTGGVSYNEQFF. CDR3 nucleotides: TGTGCCAGCAGTCTAACAGGGGGGGTCTCCTACAATGAGCAGTTCTTC. The chain joins TRBV5-4 to TRBJ2-1; D is perhaps TRBD1 (8 bases). V was cut by 5 bases and J by 0 bases, with 15 bases left in between. This CDR3 is 16 amino acids long. Germline loops: CDR1 SGHNT, CDR2 YYREEE (reference sequence). Drawing the rest from reference TRBV5-4 and TRBJ2-1, the complete variable domain is ETGVTQSPTHLIKTRGQQVTLRCSSQSGHNTVSWYQQALGQGPQFIFQYYREEENGRGNFPPRFSGLQFPNYSSELNVNALELDDSALYLCASSLTGGVSYNEQFFGPGTRLTVL.

The V and J genes are TRBV6-2 or TRBV6-3 and TRBJ2-1; 7 bases align to TRBD1. The CDR3 runs 13 residues. Germline V gives CDR1 MNHEY, CDR2 SVGEGT. Trimming took 5 bases from V and 8 from J; bases not matched to a gene: 6. The CDR3 loop is CASSTDRPHEQFF. The CDR3 nucleotides are TGTGCCAGCAGTACGGACAGGCCGCATGAGCAGTTCTTC.

V usage is TRBV4-1 and J usage is TRBJ1-2, with 9 bases identical to TRBD1. Germline CDR1 reads MGHRA; CDR2 reads YSYEKL. The CDR3 runs 15 residues. Losses at the gene ends were 3 bases for V and 4 bases for J; bases not matched to a gene: 6. CDR3 protein: CASSHPTGGSYGYTF. The CDR3 DNA follows: TGCGCCAGCAGCCACCCGACAGGGGGAAGCTATGGCTACACCTTC.

Only a few counts were recorded for this clone. The V gene is TRBV2, the J gene TRBJ1-1, with D possibly TRBD1 on 5 matching bases. The CDR3 covers 13 residues. V dropped 7 bases and J dropped 0 bases, with 9 bases sitting between them. Germline V gene sequence: CDR1 SNHLY, CDR2 FYNNEI. This CDR3 reads CASKTEMNTEAFF. The CDR3 DNA is TGTGCCAGCAAGACAGAGATGAACACTGAAGCTTTCTTT.